Listed here are 29 T cell receptor beta chains from one sample, sequenced in a study of OX40 agonist ivuxolimab in advanced cancers. Assay used: immunoSEQ multiplex PCR; TCRdb lists only in-frame clones, some missing. The data hold under 90,000 clones, with more than 70% observed a single time. The sequencing used CD4+ or CD8+ T cells sorted from blood, collected in a trial of the OX40 agonist ivuxolimab. Source of these receptors: an adult with an advanced solid tumor such as melanoma, head and neck, liver or kidney cancer.

The rearrangement joins TRBV2 to TRBJ2-1, with D hard to call. The germline V and J ends were trimmed by 0 bases and 2 bases, with 11 bases remaining between them. This CDR3 region has 16 residues. Germline loops: CDR1 SNHLY, CDR2 FYNNEI. The DNA of the CDR3 is TGTGCCAGCAGTGAAGCGCGGCAGGTACCCTACAATGAGCAGTTCTTC. Its translation is CASSEARQVPYNEQFF.

V and J are TRBV6-6 and TRBJ1-2; TRBD1 aligns across 7 bases. This CDR3 spans 14 amino acids. The germline CDR1 and CDR2 sequences are MNHNY and SVGAGI (reference sequence). V lost 7 bases to trimming and J lost 4 bases; unmatched junction nucleotides: 9. The CDR3 is CASTSWGTAYGYTF. CDR3 bases: TGTGCCAGCACCTCGTGGGGGACAGCCTATGGCTACACCTTC.

This clone turned up a few times. The chain uses TRBV7-3 and TRBJ2-2; D is ambiguous. The CDR3 is 13 amino acids. Trimming cost V 3 bases and J 7 bases, with 9 bases left between them. Germline CDR1 is SGHTA and CDR2 is FQGTGA. The CDR3 is CASSFKGGGELFF. The CDR3 DNA sequence: TGTGCCAGCAGCTTTAAAGGTGGCGGGGAGCTGTTTTTT.

The table lists this clone with a count of one. V gene TRBV10-1 combines with J gene TRBJ2-3; a weak D match, TRBD1 (6 bases). The germline CDR1 and CDR2 sequences are WNHNN and SYGVQD (reference sequence). The CDR3 has 16 residues. Deletions cut 3 bases from V and 2 bases from J, with 15 bases between. The CDR3 bases are TGCGCCAGCAGTGACCCGGGACATTTCTCCACAGATACGCAGTATTTT. It codes for CASSDPGHFSTDTQYF.

This chain connects TRBV4-1 to TRBJ2-3; TRBD2 might be the D (5 bases). Trimming pared 7 bases from V and 2 bases from J, leaving 10 bases between. This CDR3 has 13 residues. CDR1 MGHRA and CDR2 YSYEKL come from the germline V gene. DNA for the CDR3: TGCGCCAGCACTCTAGCCTCCACAGATACGCAGTATTTT. Its translation is CASTLASTDTQYF.

The chain employs TRBV4-2 and TRBJ1-5; 7 positions agree with TRBD1. The V gene end was trimmed by 6 bases and the J gene end by 2 bases; junction bases not matched to a gene: 13. The V gene's germline CDR1 is LGHNA and CDR2 YNFKEQ. The CDR3 extends over 17 amino acids. The CDR3 DNA reads TGTGCCAGCAGTCGGGACAGAGGGGCAGATGGCAATCAGCCCCAGCATTTT. Protein product: CASSRDRGADGNQPQHF.

V usage is TRBV30 and J usage is TRBJ2-7, with D perhaps TRBD1 (5 bases). V lost 3 bases and J 5 bases, leaving 17 bases between the germline ends. Germline V CDR1 and CDR2: GTSNPN, SVGIG (reference sequence). This CDR3 contains 14 residues. In DNA, the CDR3 is TGTGCCTGGAGCGGTAGGGGATTAGGGAACGAGCAGTACTTC. Its translation is CAWSGRGLGNEQYF.

The chain recombines TRBV7-7 with TRBJ2-5; 11 bases agree with TRBD2. The J segment lost 7 bases and the V segment lost 5 bases, leaving 15 bases of the junction unmatched. This CDR3 has 17 amino acids. Looked up from germline, CDR1 is SSHAT and CDR2 is FNYEAQ (reference sequence). In DNA, the CDR3 is TGTGCCAGCAGCCCCGGGACTAGCGGATTCAGTGTGGTGACCCAGTACTTC. Residues: CASSPGTSGFSVVTQYF.

The chain combines TRBV6-5 with TRBJ2-7, with a weak D call TRBD1 (6 bases). Germline loops: CDR1 MNHEY, CDR2 SVGAGI. V lost 6 bases to trimming and J lost 0 bases, with 12 bases between them. The CDR3 sequence is 14 residues long. The CDR3 DNA reads as TGTGCCAGCAGCCCGCAGGGGCCCTCCTACGAGCAGTACTTC. It yields the protein CASSPQGPSYEQYF.

The V gene is TRBV28, the J gene TRBJ2-2; maybe TRBD2 (6 bases). The germline V and J ends were trimmed by 7 bases and 0 bases, with 9 bases remaining between them. Germline values: CDR1 MDHEN, CDR2 SYDVKM. CDR3 size: 14 residues. CDR3 bases: TGTGCCAGCAAGCGGGCTACGAACACCGGGGAGCTGTTTTTT. Residues: CASKRATNTGELFF.

The chain combines TRBV28 with TRBJ1-1; no definite D call. Trimming removed 2 bases from V and 4 bases from J, with 8 bases in between. The germline V gene has CDR1 MDHEN and CDR2 SYDVKM. The CDR3 is made up of 13 amino acids. CDR3 residues: CASSLRLVTEAFF. CDR3 bases: TGTGCCAGCAGTTTACGGTTAGTCACTGAAGCTTTCTTT.

The chain combines TRBV13 with TRBJ2-1, with 9 nucleotides matching TRBD2. Germline V CDR1 and CDR2: PRHDT, FYEKMQ (reference sequence). The trim removed 5 bases at V and 8 bases at J, leaving 16 bases unmatched. The CDR3 consists of 17 residues. Here the CDR3 reads CASSLQAGTSSFDEQFF. In DNA, the CDR3 is TGTGCCAGCAGCCTCCAAGCCGGGACTAGCTCTTTTGATGAGCAGTTCTTC.

The V call is TRBV2, the J call TRBJ2-2; 7 bases fit TRBD1. The CDR3 extends over 14 amino acids. The germline V gene encodes CDR1 SNHLY and CDR2 FYNNEI. Germline trimming cut 5 bases from V and 3 bases from J; bases unmatched to any gene: 3. The CDR3 DNA is TGTGCCAGCAGTTTTGGACAGGACACCGGGGAGCTGTTTTTT. Translation gives CASSFGQDTGELFF.

This chain uses TRBV6-5 with TRBJ2-7, with no clear D. Trimming took off 2 bases at V and 3 bases at J, with 14 bases between the two ends. The CDR3 loop spans 15 amino acids. Germline loops: CDR1 MNHEY, CDR2 SVGAGI. CDR3: CASSYGRPGDYEQYF. The CDR3 nucleotides are TGTGCCAGCAGTTACGGCAGACCTGGGGACTACGAGCAGTACTTC.

The rearrangement uses TRBV14 and TRBJ1-2; D gene unclear. The V and J ends lost 4 bases and 4 bases respectively, with 10 bases between them. Germline CDR1 SGHDN, CDR2 FVKESK. The CDR3 totals 13 residues. CDR3 DNA sequence: TGTGCCAGCAGCCCTGGGGAGTTCTATGGCTACACCTTC. It yields the protein CASSPGEFYGYTF.

The genes are TRBV13 and TRBJ1-1; D is unresolved. The CDR3 has 12 amino acids. CDR1 PRHDT and CDR2 FYEKMQ come from the germline V gene (reference sequence). V lost 3 bases, J lost 6 bases, and 8 bases lay in between. In nucleotides, the CDR3 is TGTGCCAGCAGCTTGTGGTCCGCTGAAGCTTTCTTT. Translation gives CASSLWSAEAFF. Combining the CDR3 with reference TRBV13 and TRBJ1-1 gives the whole variable domain AAGVIQSPRHLIKEKRETATLKCYPIPRHDTVYWYQQGPGQDPQFLISFYEKMQSDKGSIPDRFSAQQFSDYHSELNMSSLELGDSALYFCASSLWSAEAFFGQGTRLTVV.

The chain recombines TRBV9 with TRBJ2-2; no firm D call. Per germline, CDR1 SGDLS and CDR2 YYNGEE. Trimming removed 0 bases from V and 0 bases from J, with 3 bases in between. CDR3 length: 14 residues. The CDR3 nucleotides are TGTGCCAGCAGCGTAGTCCCGAACACCGGGGAGCTGTTTTTT. Its protein product is CASSVVPNTGELFF.

The genes are TRBV7-2 and TRBJ2-1; the match to TRBD2 covers 7 bases. V shed 5 bases and J 0 bases; nucleotides not matched to a gene: 4. CDR3 length: 15 amino acids. In germline, CDR1 is SGHTA, CDR2 FQGNSA. The DNA of the CDR3 is TGTGCCAGCAGCCCAGCGGGGAGCTCCTACAATGAGCAGTTCTTC. This encodes CASSPAGSSYNEQFF.

The chain employs TRBV11-3 and TRBJ2-5; TRBD2 might be the D (6 bases). This CDR3 is 15 amino acids long. The germline V gene has CDR1 SGHNT and CDR2 YENEEA. V was cut by 2 bases and J by 3 bases, with 13 bases left in between. CDR3: CASSLRGRGEETQYF. CDR3 coding DNA: TGTGCCAGCAGCTTACGGGGGAGAGGGGAAGAGACCCAGTACTTC.

V gene TRBV27 combines with J gene TRBJ2-4; D remains ambiguous. Per germline, CDR1 MNHEY and CDR2 SMNVEV (reference sequence). This CDR3 comprises 14 residues. The V gene lost 8 bases and the J gene lost 9 bases, with 20 bases spanning the gap. The CDR3 reads CASDLDGVGGIQYF. In DNA form, the CDR3 reads TGTGCCAGCGATCTTGATGGGGTGGGTGGCATTCAGTACTTC.

The genes are TRBV30 and TRBJ2-1; D is possibly TRBD2 (6 bases). The CDR3 consists of 11 residues. Trimming cost V 5 bases and J 7 bases, with 9 bases left between them. Germline values: CDR1 GTSNPN, CDR2 SVGIG (reference sequence). CDR3: CAWGGYNEQFF. The CDR3 DNA is TGTGCCTGGGGGGGGTATAATGAGCAGTTCTTC.

This clone was seen only a few times. The V call is TRBV23-1, the J call TRBJ2-7; 9 bases align to TRBD1. TRBV23-1 is designated an ORF whose function remains uncertain. The CDR3 contains 13 residues. V shed 6 bases, J shed 2 bases, and the junction held 2 bases outside the gene matches. The CDR3: CASRRDRAYEQYF. The DNA for the CDR3 is TGCGCCAGCAGACGGGACAGGGCCTACGAGCAGTACTTC.

The chain carries TRBV27 and TRBJ2-1; D perhaps matches TRBD1 (6 bases). In germline, CDR1 is MNHEY, CDR2 SMNVEV (reference sequence). The CDR3 is 13 amino acids. V was cut by 5 bases and J by 8 bases, with 13 bases left in between. CDR3 sequence (DNA): TGTGCCAGCAGTACACAGGGATCGGATGAGCAGTTCTTC. Translation: CASSTQGSDEQFF.

V gene TRBV11-2 combines with J gene TRBJ1-5; D remains ambiguous. The ends were cut back, 3 bases at V and 2 bases at J, with 17 bases in the middle. CDR1 SGHAT and CDR2 FQNNGV come from the germline V gene. The CDR3 loop spans 17 amino acids. CDR3 sequence: CASSFPRRVRGNQPQHF. CDR3 bases: TGTGCCAGCAGCTTCCCCAGGCGGGTGAGGGGCAATCAGCCCCAGCATTTT.

The chain links TRBV20-1 to TRBJ2-5, with D maybe TRBD1 (6 bases). Trimming removed 5 bases at V and 5 bases at J, with 9 bases between. The germline V gene has CDR1 DFQATT and CDR2 SNEGSKA (reference sequence). The CDR3 loop spans 11 amino acids. The CDR3, as DNA: TGCAGTGCTGCCACAGGGGAGACCCAGTACTTC. Amino acids: CSAATGETQYF.

This clone was seen a handful of times. V is TRBV6-1 and J is TRBJ1-5, with a weak D call TRBD1 (5 bases). The V end lost 5 bases, the J end lost 6 bases, and 17 bases lay between the germline ends. This CDR3 is built from 15 residues. Germline V gene data show CDR1 as MNHNS and CDR2 as SASEGT. The CDR3: CASSLGLDPGQPQHF. CDR3 nucleotides: TGTGCCAGCAGTCTGGGACTCGATCCGGGTCAGCCCCAGCATTTT.

The chain couples TRBV28 to TRBJ2-4; D gene unclear. The CDR3 runs to 12 residues. Deletions cut 3 bases from V and 11 bases from J, with 11 bases between. From germline, CDR1 is MDHEN and CDR2 SYDVKM. The CDR3, as DNA: TGTGCCAGCAGTTTCCGGACGGACGTTCAGTACTTC. It codes for CASSFRTDVQYF. Looking up the rest from reference TRBV28 and TRBJ2-4 gives the full variable domain: DVKVTQSSRYLVKRTGEKVFLECVQDMDHENMFWYRQDPGLGLRLIYFSYDVKMKEKGDIPEGYSVSREKKERFSLILESASTNQTSMYLCASSFRTDVQYFGAGTRLSVL.

The chain carries TRBV5-1 and TRBJ2-1; either TRBD1 or TRBD2 may supply D (5 bases each). CDR1 SGHRS and CDR2 YFSETQ come from the germline V gene. The CDR3 is made up of 16 amino acids. V dropped 0 bases and J dropped 0 bases, with 10 bases sitting between them. CDR3 in DNA: TGCGCCAGCAGCTTGGGGGGACGGAGCTCCTACAATGAGCAGTTCTTC. Amino acid sequence: CASSLGGRSSYNEQFF.

The rearrangement joins TRBV30 to TRBJ1-1, with D unresolved. Looked up from germline, CDR1 is GTSNPN and CDR2 is SVGIG (reference sequence). CDR3 length equals 13 residues. The V and J ends lost 0 bases and 3 bases respectively, with 8 bases between them. Written as DNA, the CDR3 is TGTGCCTGGAGTGTTCTAAGGGACACTGAAGCTTTCTTT. Amino acid sequence: CAWSVLRDTEAFF.